This entry lists 17 T cell receptor beta chains sequenced from one sample in a study of blood T cell repertoires in COVID-19. Profiling relied on immunoSEQ multiplex PCR, and the TCRdb table lists in-frame clones only, not all of them. This sample has about 150,000 clones, with roughly 83% found just once. Specimen: peripheral blood. Receptors originate from a woman in her sixties or seventies with acute or convalescent COVID-19.

This clone was detected only a few times. The chain couples TRBV3-1 (or the pseudogene TRBV3-2) to TRBJ1-1, with D maybe TRBD1 (6 bases). Germline CDR1 reads LGHDT; CDR2 reads YNNKEL (reference sequence). V dropped 4 bases and J dropped 8 bases, with 20 bases sitting between them. This CDR3 contains 15 residues. The CDR3 DNA reads TGTGCCAGCAGCCCTACCTGGAAGATGGGACAAGAAGCTTTCTTT. Translating it yields CASSPTWKMGQEAFF.

This clone was picked up one time. The chain uses TRBV27 and TRBJ1-1; the D gene is possibly TRBD1 (6 bases). V was cut by 6 bases and J by 4 bases, with 15 bases left in between. Germline V lookup: CDR1 MNHEY, CDR2 SMNVEV (reference sequence). This CDR3 has 14 amino acids. CDR3 coding DNA: TGTGCCAGCAGCCACACACAGGGCAGCACTGAAGCTTTCTTT. Protein product: CASSHTQGSTEAFF.

The chain couples TRBV3-1 (or the pseudogene TRBV3-2) to TRBJ2-1; D remains unclear. Germline V gene data show CDR1 as LGHDT and CDR2 as YNNKEL (reference sequence). The CDR3 spans 13 residues. Trimming removed 4 bases at V and 8 bases at J, with 12 bases between. In nucleotides, the CDR3 is TGTGCCAGCAGCCGGCCCCCAAATTATGAGCAGTTCTTC. Translating it yields CASSRPPNYEQFF.

This sequence joins TRBV18 and TRBJ2-1; TRBD2 matches 13 bases. Unmatched junction bases numbered 10, after V lost 4 bases and J lost 10 bases. The germline CDR1 and CDR2 sequences are KGHSH and LQKENI. This CDR3 comprises 16 residues. CDR3 DNA sequence: TGTGCCAGCTCACTAGCCGGGACTAGCGGGGATTCCGAGCAGTTCTTC. It is translated as CASSLAGTSGDSEQFF.

The chain links TRBV2 to TRBJ1-4; D possibly corresponds to TRBD1 (5 bases). The CDR3 has 15 amino acids. Germline CDR1 is SNHLY and CDR2 is FYNNEI. Trimming removed 2 bases at V and 5 bases at J, with 12 bases between. The CDR3 nucleotides read TGTGCCAGCAGTGAATCAGGGAAGCTGAATGAAAAACTGTTTTTT. Its protein is CASSESGKLNEKLFF.

The CDR3 loop is CASSLATGEAFF. As DNA, the CDR3 is TGTGCCAGCAGCTTAGCGACAGGCGAAGCTTTCTTT. The chain has TRBV7-9 and TRBJ1-1; D might be TRBD1 (6 bases). This CDR3 comprises 12 residues. Germline values: CDR1 SEHNR, CDR2 FQNEAQ (reference sequence). The V end was cut by 0 bases, the J end by 8 bases, with 7 bases between.

The rearrangement joins TRBV27 to TRBJ2-7; TRBD1 is a possible D gene (6 bases). The length of the CDR3 is 14 residues. V was shortened by 8 bases and J by 4 bases, with 18 bases between the two germline ends. The germline CDR1 and CDR2 sequences are MNHEY and SMNVEV (reference sequence). The CDR3 DNA reads TGTGCCAGCTTGAAGGCAGGGGCAGGGTACGAGCAGTACTTC. Protein sequence: CASLKAGAGYEQYF.

The chain joins TRBV24-1 to TRBJ1-2; no clear D. CDR1 and CDR2 (germline): KGHDR, SFDVKD. V lost 0 bases to trimming and J lost 8 bases, with 15 bases between them. There are 15 residues in the CDR3. CDR3 bases: TGTGCCACCAGTGATTTGCACGCAGAGGGAGGCGGCTACACCTTC. This codes for CATSDLHAEGGGYTF.

This chain links TRBV5-1 with TRBJ1-2, with 10 positions matching TRBD1. The J segment lost 3 bases and the V segment lost 4 bases, leaving 3 bases of the junction unmatched. Germline-derived CDR1 and CDR2 are SGHRS and YFSETQ. The CDR3 consists of 14 residues. In nucleotides, the CDR3 is TGCGCCAGCAGCGACGGACAGGGGGACTATGGCTACACCTTC. This translates into CASSDGQGDYGYTF.

In this sample, this clone turned up a few times. The chain uses TRBV4-2 and TRBJ2-3; 7 bases align to TRBD1. Germline CDR1 reads LGHNA; CDR2 reads YNFKEQ. This CDR3 has 20 amino acids. V lost 1 base and J lost 0; bases outside the gene matches: 16. The CDR3 region has the DNA TGTGCCAGCAGCCAAGCCGACAGGGTTGAGCACTACACTAGCACAGATACGCAGTATTTT. Protein sequence: CASSQADRVEHYTSTDTQYF.

The CDR3 nucleotides are TGTGCCAGCAGCAACTCCGGCAGGCCTAACTATGGCTACACCTTC. Its protein is CASSNSGRPNYGYTF. V is TRBV14 and J is TRBJ1-2; the D is unclear. The CDR3 totals 15 residues. V gave up 5 bases and J gave up 0 bases, with 13 bases separating them. Germline V CDR1 and CDR2: SGHDN, FVKESK.

This chain connects TRBV4-1 to TRBJ1-5; no clear D gene. CDR3 length: 16 residues. V was cut by 3 bases and J by 2 bases, with 14 bases left in between. The germline gives CDR1 MGHRA, CDR2 YSYEKL. The CDR3 DNA is TGCGCCAGCAGCCAGAATGCGGGCCGGGGCAATCAGCCCCAGCATTTT. This sequence encodes CASSQNAGRGNQPQHF.

This chain links TRBV2 with TRBJ1-6, with 9 bases matching TRBD1. J lost 13 bases, V lost 4 bases, and 8 bases had no gene match. This CDR3 region has 14 residues. From germline, CDR1 is SNHLY and CDR2 FYNNEI. The CDR3 sequence: CASSVDRGGEPLHF. The CDR3 nucleotides read TGTGCCAGCAGTGTCGACAGGGGGGGCGAGCCCCTCCACTTT.

The rearrangement uses TRBV7-2 and TRBJ2-5; 7 nucleotides align to TRBD2. V trimming: 5 bases; J trimming: 7 bases; junction bases outside the gene matches: 7. Germline CDR1 reads SGHTA; CDR2 reads FQGNSA. This CDR3 comprises 13 residues. This CDR3 is CASSVLGLSTQYF. The DNA of the CDR3 is TGTGCCAGCAGCGTCTTGGGACTATCGACCCAGTACTTC. Combining the CDR3 with reference TRBV7-2 and TRBJ2-5 gives the whole variable domain GAGVSQSPSNKVTEKGKDVELRCDPISGHTALYWYRQSLGQGLEFLIYFQGNSAPDKSGLPSDRFSAERTGGSVSTLTIQRTQQEDSAVYLCASSVLGLSTQYFGPGTRLLVL.

This clone was found a few times. The CDR3 DNA sequence: TGTGCCAGGGCCACCGGGACAGGGGCAAAAAACGAGCAGTACTTC. It translates to CARATGTGAKNEQYF. The chain employs TRBV6-5 and TRBJ2-7; TRBD1 agrees at 10 bases. Germline V lookup: CDR1 MNHEY, CDR2 SVGAGI. Trimming removed 9 bases from V and 5 bases from J; junction bases left unmatched: 13. CDR3 size: 15 residues.

This chain uses TRBV7-8 with TRBJ2-5; D call uncertain. The germline CDR1 and CDR2 sequences are SGHVS and FQNEAQ. The CDR3 length is 11 residues. Trimming shortened V by 2 bases and J by 6 bases, and 4 bases separated the two germline ends. CDR3 DNA sequence: TGTGCCAGCAGCTTATGGCAGACCCAGTACTTC. Protein product: CASSLWQTQYF.

This chain connects TRBV18 to TRBJ1-5; the match to TRBD1 covers 8 bases. The germline gives CDR1 KGHSH, CDR2 LQKENI. The junction had 6 bases not matched to a gene; V was cut back by 5 bases and J by 3 bases. This CDR3 comprises 15 residues. As DNA, the CDR3 is TGTGCCAGCTCAGCACAGGGGGAGAACAATCAGCCCCAGCATTTT. Translating gives CASSAQGENNQPQHF.